This record concerns one T cell receptor (beta chain) sequence. This receptor's antigen is unknown. Base qualities are not recorded, but no much larger clone differs from it by a single base. The germline V gene yields SGHAT for CDR1 and FQNNGV for CDR2. The CDR3, cysteine through phenylalanine, is 14 amino acids long. The CDR3 DNA has 42 bases and is translated from base 1. V trim: 4 bases; J trim: 4 bases; unmatched bases: 7. The data originate from a study of cytotoxic CD8 clonotypes in ibrutinib-treated CLL (dated by TCRdb to the early 2020s). Study-wide context: In this cohort, some 16 patients were treatment-naive and about a dozen were relapsed/refractory, while around 17 had unmutated IGHV. Every remission and progressive disease sample was obtained while ibrutinib was still being received by the patients. Responses were partial in around 25 patients and complete in 2; after median about 70 months follow-up, about 14 stayed in remission and about twelve progressed. Of the 90 or so participants in the trial, 20 to 30 had longitudinal samples available. The response samples were drawn at a median of roughly eleven months into treatment, with a range of about 6 to 40 months. Cryopreserved peripheral blood mononuclear cells were collected before treatment, at response, and at either disease progression or sustained remission. An average of about 250,000 productive templates and some 100,000 productive rearrangements was obtained per sample.

Overall study results and their limits: Sampling times were not matched between sustained-remission and progressing patients, and lymph node repertoires were not studied. At ibrutinib response clonality went up, during sustained remission it held steady, and at progression it dropped back toward baseline. Public clonotypes were rare and either shrank or stayed stable during treatment, and the rise in clonality at ibrutinib response reflected expansion of private clonotypes. Baseline clonality was found to be higher than that of age-matched healthy donors and was strongly correlated with circulating CD8+ T-cell counts.

This specimen's time point label, per the study, means: progressive disease on ibrutinib. For TCR beta library preparation, 2 to 2.5 micrograms of genomic DNA were isolated from cryopreserved PBMCs. High-throughput TCR beta sequencing was performed on longitudinal blood samples from CLL patients receiving ibrutinib monotherapy. The patients took part in an open-label, single-center phase 2 trial of ibrutinib monotherapy. On a MiSeq, deep resolution sequencing aimed for a depth between 1 in 1 million and 1 in 200,000 T cells, with each clonotype covered 10x on average. The immunoSEQ hsTCRB Kit was used to generate TCR beta libraries. As for the authors' bioinformatics: Data were analyzed with ImmunoSEQ Data Assistant and ImmunoSEQ Analyzer, with V, D and J genes assigned per IMGT definitions. Clonality, which ranges from 0 to 1, was calculated by subtracting the normalized Shannon entropy of productive rearrangement frequencies from one. Only overrepresented clonotypes making up at least 0.05% of the repertoire of each patient were included in the public clonotype analysis. Some 14 age-matched healthy donor repertoires from immuneACCESS served as clonality controls. TCRdb mirrors the immuneACCESS table, restricted to in-frame sequences. Some clones are absent from its copies; in checked studies, under half trace to an unresolved V gene, and the reason for the others is unknown. The V and J calls and clone size come from that table; D and trimming were worked out from the DNA. The sample table lists 270,000 or so clones, more than 70% of them with a count of one. The biggest ten clones account for around 5.3% of the sample.

This material consisted of PBMCs, taken at disease progression, from a patient treated with ibrutinib. This clonotype was obtained from a human donor with chronic lymphocytic leukemia. This chain is built from TRBV11-2 and TRBJ2-7, with 7 bases in between that match TRBD2. The DNA is TGTGCCAGCAGCTCCCTTGGCGGGAGTTACGAGCAGTACTTC. Its product reads: CASSSLGGSYEQYF.